One sample yielded the 12 T cell receptor beta chains listed below, sequenced in a study of blood T cell repertoires in COVID-19. Profiling relied on immunoSEQ multiplex PCR, and the TCRdb table lists in-frame clones only, not all of them. The sample contains approximately 290,000 clones, 70% to 90% of which appear only once. Sequenced: PBMCs or T cells enriched from blood (not recorded which). The receptors stem from a woman younger than 45 who had recovered from COVID-19.

The chain couples TRBV18 to TRBJ2-1; possibly TRBD1 for D (7 bases). Germline V gene data show CDR1 as KGHSH and CDR2 as LQKENI. The CDR3 runs to 15 residues. V lost 2 bases to trimming and J lost 1 base, with 9 bases between them. CDR3 DNA sequence: TGTGCCAGCTCACCATCAGGGGGGTCCTACAATGAGCAGTTCTTC. This translates into CASSPSGGSYNEQFF.

The DNA for the CDR3 is TGTGCCAGCAGCTTAGCCGGGACAGGGGGCTTTGAGAATGGCTACACCTTC. Residues: CASSLAGTGGFENGYTF. V gene TRBV7-9 combines with J gene TRBJ1-2, with 12 nucleotides matching TRBD1. Germline V CDR1 and CDR2: SEHNR, FQNEAQ (reference sequence). CDR3 size: 17 residues. The V segment lost 0 bases and the J segment 6 bases; nucleotides outside the gene matches: 8.

This clone showed up just a few times. V and J are TRBV5-1 and TRBJ1-2, with 10 bases that match TRBD1. CDR3 length: 15 residues. V was clipped by 3 bases and J by 2 bases; unmatched bases: 4. Germline V gene sequence: CDR1 SGHRS, CDR2 YFSETQ. CDR3 loop: CASSSRQGANYGYTF. In DNA form, the CDR3 reads TGCGCCAGCAGCTCGAGACAGGGGGCAAACTATGGCTACACCTTC. The whole variable domain, remainder taken from reference TRBV5-1 and TRBJ1-2, is KAGVTQTPRYLIKTRGQQVTLSCSPISGHRSVSWYQQTPGQGLQFLFEYFSETQRNKGNFPGRFSGRQFSNSRSEMNVSTLELGDSALYLCASSSRQGANYGYTFGSGTRLTVV.

The chain joins TRBV19 to TRBJ1-5; the match to TRBD1 covers 9 bases. After removal of 7 bases from V and 4 bases from J, the junction contained 2 bases not matched to a gene. CDR3 size: 13 residues. Germline CDR1 and CDR2: LNHDA and SQIVND (reference sequence). In DNA form, the CDR3 reads TGTGCCAGTAAGGACAGGGGAAATCAGCCCCAGCATTTT. Translating it yields CASKDRGNQPQHF.

This clone was seen more than once but under ten times. The chain combines TRBV25-1 with TRBJ2-5; tentatively, D is TRBD1 (5 bases). The germline V and J ends were trimmed by 2 bases and 4 bases, with 8 bases remaining between them. This CDR3 comprises 13 residues. Germline V lookup: CDR1 MGHDK, CDR2 SYGVNS. The CDR3 coding sequence is TGTGCCAGCAGTGAAGGGGCGTTAGAGACCCAGTACTTC. Protein product: CASSEGALETQYF.

The chain has TRBV2 and TRBJ1-2; D gene uncertain. CDR3 length: 14 amino acids. V lost 4 bases and J 2 bases, leaving 11 bases between the germline ends. Looked up from germline, CDR1 is SNHLY and CDR2 is FYNNEI. CDR3 DNA sequence: TGTGCCAGCAGTGTCCCTTCTGCGAACTATGGCTACACCTTC. Translated: CASSVPSANYGYTF.

The chain combines TRBV5-1 with TRBJ1-3; D perhaps matches TRBD1 (6 bases). This CDR3 region has 15 residues. The V end lost 0 bases, the J end lost 0 bases, and 7 bases lay between the germline ends. Germline V CDR1 and CDR2: SGHRS, YFSETQ. The CDR3 nucleotides are TGCGCCAGCAGCTTGGTAGGGGGCTCTGGAAACACCATATATTTT. Protein product: CASSLVGGSGNTIYF.

The chain employs TRBV20-1 and TRBJ2-1; 9 nucleotides agree with TRBD2. The ends lost 3 bases at V and 5 bases at J; junction bases unmatched: 8. CDR3 size: 15 residues. CDR1 is DFQATT and CDR2 is SNEGSKA in the germline V gene (reference sequence). The CDR3: CSASGVAGVDNEQFF. CDR3 nucleotides: TGCAGTGCTAGTGGGGTAGCGGGGGTAGACAATGAGCAGTTCTTC.

Here the CDR3 reads CASRDRDYNEQFF. Here the CDR3 DNA reads TGTGCCAGCCGGGACAGGGACTACAATGAGCAGTTCTTC. V and J are TRBV27 and TRBJ2-1; 9 positions match TRBD1. The CDR3 contains 13 residues. CDR1 and CDR2 (germline): MNHEY, SMNVEV (reference sequence). J lost 3 bases, V lost 8 bases, and 2 bases had no gene match.

This clone was seen a single time. The same CDR3 arises from other DNA sequences in this sample as well. The CDR3 nucleotides are TGTGCCAGCAGCTCTCGGACAGGGAACTATGGCTACACCTTC. Translated, it gives CASSSRTGNYGYTF. V usage is TRBV7-2 and J usage is TRBJ1-2, with 8 bases lining up with TRBD1. The length of the CDR3 is 14 residues. CDR1 and CDR2 from the germline V gene are SGHTA and FQGNSA. V lost 4 bases, J lost 2 bases, and 3 bases stayed unmatched.

This sequence joins TRBV30 and TRBJ2-1; perhaps TRBD2 as D (7 bases). The V gene's germline CDR1 is GTSNPN and CDR2 SVGIG (reference sequence). There are 13 residues in the CDR3. Trimming removed 7 bases from V and 4 bases from J, with 14 bases in between. CDR3 sequence (DNA): TGTGCCTCAAGGGGGGGGTTTTACAATGAGCAGTTCTTC. Encoded protein: CASRGGFYNEQFF.

The chain recombines TRBV11-3 with TRBJ2-3; 13 bases align to TRBD2. This CDR3 region has 18 residues. Germline CDR1 and CDR2: SGHNT and YENEEA. V shed 5 bases, J shed 2 bases, and the junction held 10 bases outside the gene matches. CDR3 amino acids: CASSTGTSGDRVTDTQYF. The CDR3 region has the DNA TGTGCCAGCAGCACCGGGACTAGCGGGGACCGGGTCACAGATACGCAGTATTTT.